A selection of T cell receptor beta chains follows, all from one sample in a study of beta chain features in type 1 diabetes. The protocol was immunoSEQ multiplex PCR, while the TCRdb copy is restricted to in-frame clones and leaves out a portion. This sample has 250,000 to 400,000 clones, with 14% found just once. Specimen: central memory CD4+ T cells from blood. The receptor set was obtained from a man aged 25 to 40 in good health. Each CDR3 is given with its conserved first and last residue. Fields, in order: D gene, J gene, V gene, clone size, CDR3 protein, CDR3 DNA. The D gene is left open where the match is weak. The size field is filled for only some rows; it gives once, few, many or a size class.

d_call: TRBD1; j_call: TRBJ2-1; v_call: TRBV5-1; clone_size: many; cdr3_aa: CASSLLRGQGNNEQFF; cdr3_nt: TGCGCCAGCAGCTTGCTTAGGGGACAGGGGAATAATGAGCAGTTCTTC
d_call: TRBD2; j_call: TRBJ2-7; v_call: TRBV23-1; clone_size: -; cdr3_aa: CASSQSGSGGGEQYF; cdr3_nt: TGCGCCAGCAGTCAATCTGGTAGCGGGGGGGGTGAGCAGTACTTC
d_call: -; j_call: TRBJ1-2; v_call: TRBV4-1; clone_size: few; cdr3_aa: CASSQDQGHRGYTF; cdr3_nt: TGCGCCAGCAGCCAAGATCAGGGACATCGGGGCTACACCTTC
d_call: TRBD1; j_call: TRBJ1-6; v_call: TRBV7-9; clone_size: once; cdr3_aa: CASSLRTGDNSPLHF; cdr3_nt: TGTGCCAGCAGCTTGAGGACAGGCGATAATTCACCCCTCCACTTT
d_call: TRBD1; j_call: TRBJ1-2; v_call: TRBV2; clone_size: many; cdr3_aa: CASSLQQGALNGYTF; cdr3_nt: TGTGCCAGCAGTCTACAACAGGGGGCGTTGAATGGCTACACCTTC
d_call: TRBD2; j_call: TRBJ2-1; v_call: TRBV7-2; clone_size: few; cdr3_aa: CASSLAVSSGRFF; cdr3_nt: TGTGCCAGCAGCTTAGCCGTATCTAGCGGGAGGTTCTTC
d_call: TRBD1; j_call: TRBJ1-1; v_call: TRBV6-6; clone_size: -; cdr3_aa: CASSYWDRDTEAFF; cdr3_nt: TGTGCCAGCAGTTACTGGGACAGGGACACTGAAGCTTTCTTT
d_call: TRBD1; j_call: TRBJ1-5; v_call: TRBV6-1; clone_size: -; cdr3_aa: CAVHRGGSNQPQHF; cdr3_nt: TGTGCCGTACACAGGGGTGGTAGCAATCAGCCCCAGCATTTT
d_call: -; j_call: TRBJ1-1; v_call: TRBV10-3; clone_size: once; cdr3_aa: CAISDTRENTEAFF; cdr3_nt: TGTGCCATCAGTGATACGAGGGAGAACACTGAAGCTTTCTTT
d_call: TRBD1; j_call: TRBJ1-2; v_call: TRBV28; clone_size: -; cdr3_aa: CASRGGGISNYGYTF; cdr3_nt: TGTGCCAGCAGGGGAGGGGGCATCAGTAACTATGGCTACACCTTC
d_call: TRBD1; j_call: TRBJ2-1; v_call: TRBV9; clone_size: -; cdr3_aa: CASSVGAQGAQNEQFF; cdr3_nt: TGTGCCAGCAGCGTAGGCGCACAGGGGGCGCAAAATGAGCAGTTCTTC
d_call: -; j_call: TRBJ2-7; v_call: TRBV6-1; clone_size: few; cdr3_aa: CASSERSYEQYF; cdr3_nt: TGTGCCAGCAGTGAGCGATCCTACGAGCAGTACTTC
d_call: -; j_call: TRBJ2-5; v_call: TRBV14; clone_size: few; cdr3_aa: CASSQQTGRLMETQYF; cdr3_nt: TGTGCCAGCAGCCAACAGACAGGTCGTTTGATGGAGACCCAGTACTTC
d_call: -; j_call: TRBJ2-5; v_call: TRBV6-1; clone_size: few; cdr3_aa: CASSERGTQYF; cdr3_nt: TGTGCCAGCAGTGAAAGAGGCACCCAGTACTTC
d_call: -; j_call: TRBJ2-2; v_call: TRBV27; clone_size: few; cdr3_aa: CASSLAARILNTGELFF; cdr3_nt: TGTGCCAGCAGTTTGGCGGCCCGGATACTGAACACCGGGGAGCTGTTTTTT
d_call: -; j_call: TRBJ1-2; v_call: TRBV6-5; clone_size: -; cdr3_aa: CAISKQENGYTF; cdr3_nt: TGTGCCATCAGCAAACAGGAAAATGGCTACACCTTC
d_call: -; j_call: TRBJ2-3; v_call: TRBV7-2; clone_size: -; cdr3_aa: CASSLSGAASLTDTQYF; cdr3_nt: TGTGCCAGCAGCTTAAGCGGAGCGGCTTCCCTCACAGATACGCAGTATTTT
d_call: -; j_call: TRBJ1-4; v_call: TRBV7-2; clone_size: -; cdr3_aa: CASSLAGAATNEKLFF; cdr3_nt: TGTGCCAGCAGCTTAGCCGGAGCCGCAACTAATGAAAAACTGTTTTTT
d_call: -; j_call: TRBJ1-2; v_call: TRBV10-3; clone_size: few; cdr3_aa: CASSRVRGSGYTF; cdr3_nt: TGTGCCAGCAGTCGAGTGAGGGGATCCGGCTACACCTTC
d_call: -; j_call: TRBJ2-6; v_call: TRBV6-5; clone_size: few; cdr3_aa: CASSPPQLVHTF; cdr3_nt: TGTGCCAGCAGCCCACCACAGCTCGTTCACACTTTC
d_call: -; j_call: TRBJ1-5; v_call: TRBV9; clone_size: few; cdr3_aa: CASSVGTTNQPQHF; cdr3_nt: TGTGCCAGCAGCGTAGGGACAACCAATCAGCCCCAGCATTTT
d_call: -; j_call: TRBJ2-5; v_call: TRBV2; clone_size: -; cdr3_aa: CASSGLGETQYF; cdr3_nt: TGTGCCAGCAGTGGATTGGGGGAGACCCAGTACTTC
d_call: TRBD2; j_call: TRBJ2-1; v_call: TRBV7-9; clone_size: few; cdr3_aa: CASSLPGSGGYNEQFF; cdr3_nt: TGTGCCAGCAGCTTGCCGGGTAGCGGGGGGTACAATGAGCAGTTCTTC
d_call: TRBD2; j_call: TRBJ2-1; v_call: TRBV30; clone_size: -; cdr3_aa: CAWSSRLAGSGLSSYNEQFF; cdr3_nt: TGTGCCTGGAGTTCTCGACTAGCGGGATCTGGACTAAGCTCCTACAATGAGCAGTTCTTC
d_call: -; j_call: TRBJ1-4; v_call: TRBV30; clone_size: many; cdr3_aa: CAWSVSSISNEKLFF; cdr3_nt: TGTGCCTGGAGTGTATCGTCGATTTCTAATGAAAAACTGTTTTTT
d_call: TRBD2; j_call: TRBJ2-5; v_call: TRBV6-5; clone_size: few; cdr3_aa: CASIRTSGQGTQYF; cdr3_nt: TGTGCCAGCATAAGGACTAGCGGGCAGGGGACCCAGTACTTC
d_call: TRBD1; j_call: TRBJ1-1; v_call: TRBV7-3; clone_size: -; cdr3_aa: CASSLRGDRKNSNTEAFF; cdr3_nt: TGTGCCAGCAGCTTAAGGGGGGACAGGAAAAATTCGAACACTGAAGCTTTCTTT
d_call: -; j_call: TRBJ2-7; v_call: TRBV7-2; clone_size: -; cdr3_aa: CASSLNRDYEQYF; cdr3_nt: TGTGCCAGCAGCCTAAACAGGGACTACGAGCAGTACTTC
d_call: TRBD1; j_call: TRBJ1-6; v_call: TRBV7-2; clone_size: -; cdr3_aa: CASSLAPGQYNSPLHF; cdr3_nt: TGTGCCAGCAGCTTAGCGCCGGGACAGTATAATTCACCCCTCCACTTT
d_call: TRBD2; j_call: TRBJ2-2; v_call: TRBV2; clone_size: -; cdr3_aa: CASRDRLAGDGELFF; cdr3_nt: TGTGCCAGCAGGGACCGACTAGCGGGGGACGGGGAGCTGTTTTTT
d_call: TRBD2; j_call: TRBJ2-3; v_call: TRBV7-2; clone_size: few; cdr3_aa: CASSPRVAGPTDTQYF; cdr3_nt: TGTGCCAGCAGCCCCCGGGTAGCGGGACCCACAGATACGCAGTATTTT
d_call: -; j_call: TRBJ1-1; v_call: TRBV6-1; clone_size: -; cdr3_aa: CASSERGFGTEAFF; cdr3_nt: TGTGCCAGCAGTGAAAGGGGGTTCGGCACTGAAGCTTTCTTT
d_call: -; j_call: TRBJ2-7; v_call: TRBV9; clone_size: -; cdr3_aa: CASSPYQDRGYEQYF; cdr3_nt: TGTGCCAGCAGCCCCTATCAGGATCGGGGGTACGAGCAGTACTTC
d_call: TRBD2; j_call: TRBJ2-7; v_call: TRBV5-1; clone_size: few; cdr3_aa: CASSLVGLAGISVSYEQYF; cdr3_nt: TGCGCCAGCAGCTTGGTGGGTTTAGCGGGGATCAGTGTTTCCTACGAGCAGTACTTC
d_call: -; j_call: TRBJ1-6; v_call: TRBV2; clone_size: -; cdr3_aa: CASSEGNSPLHF; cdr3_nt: TGTGCCAGCAGTGAGGGCAATTCACCCCTCCACTTT
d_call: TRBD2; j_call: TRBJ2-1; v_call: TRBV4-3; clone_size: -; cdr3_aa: CASSQESPQLGLADYNEQFF; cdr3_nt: TGCGCCAGCAGCCAAGAATCTCCTCAGTTGGGACTAGCGGACTACAATGAGCAGTTCTTC